The 16 T cell receptor beta chains presented below share a single source sample, sequenced in a study of Ad26.COV2.S vaccination and SARS-CoV-2 variants. Only in-frame clones appear in the TCRdb table, and some are missing; sequencing was by immunoSEQ multiplex PCR. The profile shows fewer than 900,000 clones, approximately 88% of them singletons. Treatment denoted: some 20 received Ad26.COV2.S at low or high dose, single or two shots; five or six received placebo; per-sample allocation not given. Samples analyzed were those drawn on day 63 after the first vaccine or placebo injection. This material consisted of peripheral blood, taken in a trial of Ad26.COV2.S vaccine versus placebo. The receptor source for this set is a person aged 18-60 years who received the Ad26.COV2.S COVID-19 vaccine or a placebo.

The chain recombines TRBV30 with TRBJ2-7; perhaps TRBD2 as D (6 bases). V lost 2 bases and J 2 bases, leaving 22 bases between the germline ends. The CDR3 extends over 17 amino acids. Germline CDR1 GTSNPN, CDR2 SVGIG (reference sequence). The CDR3, as DNA: TGTGCCTGGAGTCCCCCCAGGAAGGGACTGGGAACCTACGAGCAGTACTTC. Translated, it gives CAWSPPRKGLGTYEQYF.

The rearrangement uses TRBV10-2 and TRBJ1-1; D call uncertain. The CDR3 length is 14 residues. Germline assignment: CDR1 WSHSY and CDR2 SAAADI. Trimming removed 2 bases from V and 4 bases from J, with 11 bases in between. The CDR3 protein is CASSEPMGTTEAFF. In DNA, the CDR3 is TGCGCCAGCAGTGAGCCCATGGGAACCACTGAAGCTTTCTTT.

The chain recombines TRBV11-2 with TRBJ1-2; 8 nucleotides align to TRBD1. V lost 3 bases to trimming and J lost 8 bases; unmatched junction nucleotides: 8. From germline, CDR1 is SGHAT and CDR2 FQNNGV. The CDR3 is 14 amino acids. CDR3 DNA: TGTGCCAGCAGCTTGGGACAGGCTGCCTACGGCTACACCTTC. It encodes CASSLGQAAYGYTF.

The V and J genes are TRBV7-2 and TRBJ1-2, with TRBD1 as a possible D gene (5 bases). Looked up from germline, CDR1 is SGHTA and CDR2 is FQGNSA. CDR3 length: 16 amino acids. V shed 6 bases and J shed 0 bases, with 17 bases lying between them. CDR3: CASSRPGQPANYGYTF. The CDR3 DNA sequence: TGTGCCAGCAGTCGCCCGGGGCAGCCAGCTAACTATGGCTACACCTTC. Looking up the rest from reference TRBV7-2 and TRBJ1-2 gives the full variable domain: GAGVSQSPSNKVTEKGKDVELRCDPISGHTALYWYRQSLGQGLEFLIYFQGNSAPDKSGLPSDRFSAERTGGSVSTLTIQRTQQEDSAVYLCASSRPGQPANYGYTFGSGTRLTVV.

The chain couples TRBV30 to TRBJ1-2; D call uncertain. The V gene's germline CDR1 is GTSNPN and CDR2 SVGIG (reference sequence). The V gene lost 2 bases and the J gene lost 2 bases, with 9 bases spanning the gap. The CDR3 has 13 residues. CDR3 sequence: CAWSSQSNYGYTF. Written as DNA, the CDR3 is TGTGCCTGGAGTTCTCAGTCGAACTATGGCTACACCTTC.

V gene TRBV11-1 combines with J gene TRBJ2-7, with D possibly being TRBD2 (6 bases). This CDR3 region has 12 residues. Per germline, CDR1 SGHAT and CDR2 FQDESV (reference sequence). Trimming took off 7 bases at V and 1 base at J, with 8 bases between the two ends. The CDR3 sequence is CASMSGSYEQYF. The CDR3 DNA sequence: TGTGCCAGCATGAGCGGGTCCTACGAGCAGTACTTC. The complete variable domain, with remaining parts taken from reference TRBV11-1 and TRBJ2-7, reads EAEVAQSPRYKITEKSQAVAFWCDPISGHATLYWYRQILGQGPELLVQFQDESVVDDSQLPKDRFSAERLKGVDSTLKIQPAELGDSAMYLCASMSGSYEQYFGPGTRLTVT.

This clone was observed a handful of times. The rearrangement uses TRBV6-2 or TRBV6-3 and TRBJ1-5, with TRBD1 identical over 8 bases. The CDR3 loop spans 18 amino acids. V was clipped by 2 bases and J by 0 bases; unmatched bases: 9. Per the germline V gene, CDR1 is MNHEY and CDR2 is SVGEGT. The CDR3: CASSYPGTGLFSNQPQHF. CDR3 nucleotide sequence: TGTGCCAGCAGTTACCCCGGGACAGGACTTTTTAGCAATCAGCCCCAGCATTTT.

In its sample, this clone was seen a few times. The V call is TRBV10-3, the J call TRBJ2-2; D is possibly TRBD2 (7 bases). Per germline, CDR1 ENHRY and CDR2 SYGVKD. The CDR3 spans 14 residues. V shed 8 bases and J shed 6 bases, with 16 bases lying between them. CDR3 nucleotides: TGTGCCATCTCGTTTACAGGGAGGGCCGGGGAGCTGTTTTTT. Protein: CAISFTGRAGELFF.

The chain has TRBV7-2 and TRBJ1-3, with 9 bases identical to TRBD1. CDR3 length: 16 residues. The V and J ends lost 4 bases and 4 bases, in that order; junction bases with no gene match: 8. CDR1 is SGHTA and CDR2 is FQGNSA in the germline V gene. CDR3 in DNA: TGTGCCAGCAGCTATACAGGGGGCGCGGGGGGAAACACCATATATTTT. Protein product: CASSYTGGAGGNTIYF.

This chain connects TRBV6-6 to TRBJ2-3; D might be TRBD2 (5 bases). This CDR3 comprises 15 residues. The germline V gene has CDR1 MNHNY and CDR2 SVGAGI (reference sequence). V was clipped by 3 bases and J by 5 bases, with 15 bases between them. The DNA of the CDR3 is TGTGCCAGCAGTTATTCCCGGGATCCCCAAGATACGCAGTATTTT. Protein product: CASSYSRDPQDTQYF.

The V call is TRBV6-5, the J call TRBJ2-7; D is undetermined. V was shortened by 0 bases and J by 6 bases, with 9 bases between the two germline ends. Germline V gene data show CDR1 as MNHEY and CDR2 as SVGAGI. The CDR3 is 13 amino acids. DNA of the CDR3: TGTGCCAGCAGTTACTCGATTTTGTCCGAGCAGTACTTC. It codes for CASSYSILSEQYF.

The rearrangement joins TRBV15 to TRBJ2-7, with D uncertain. The CDR3 extends over 16 amino acids. The germline V and J ends were trimmed by 3 bases and 3 bases, with 18 bases remaining between them. In germline, CDR1 is LNHNV, CDR2 YYDKDF (reference sequence). The CDR3 region is CATSSIDGQKGYEQYF. CDR3 coding DNA: TGTGCCACCAGCAGCATTGACGGCCAGAAGGGCTACGAGCAGTACTTC.

V is TRBV7-2 and J is TRBJ2-7; D might be TRBD2 (6 bases). Trimming pared 1 base from V and 5 bases from J, leaving 15 bases between. Per germline, CDR1 SGHTA and CDR2 FQGNSA. This CDR3 is built from 15 residues. The chain's CDR3 is CASSLDGGNNDEQYF. CDR3 bases: TGTGCCAGCAGCTTAGACGGCGGGAATAACGACGAGCAGTACTTC.

This chain joins TRBV27 and TRBJ2-3, with D uncertain. Germline V CDR1 and CDR2: MNHEY, SMNVEV (reference sequence). There are 13 residues in the CDR3. With 4 bases removed from V and 2 bases from J, the gap between germline ends came to 7 bases. CDR3 sequence reads: CASSSRPTDTQYF. CDR3 DNA: TGTGCCAGCAGTTCCCGCCCCACAGATACGCAGTATTTT.

The chain links TRBV24-1 to TRBJ2-1; D gene ambiguous. V lost 9 bases and J lost 9, with 17 bases in between. The CDR3 runs to 13 residues. The germline V gene has CDR1 KGHDR and CDR2 SFDVKD. The CDR3 sequence is CATEHADKGEQFF. The CDR3 coding sequence is TGTGCCACCGAGCATGCAGACAAGGGTGAGCAGTTCTTC.

The rearrangement uses TRBV30 and TRBJ1-1, with D hard to call. This CDR3 has 14 residues. V lost 0 bases and J lost 1, with 9 bases in between. In germline, CDR1 is GTSNPN, CDR2 SVGIG (reference sequence). CDR3 residues: CAWSVLKGNTEAFF. CDR3 DNA sequence: TGTGCCTGGAGTGTACTAAAGGGGAACACTGAAGCTTTCTTT.